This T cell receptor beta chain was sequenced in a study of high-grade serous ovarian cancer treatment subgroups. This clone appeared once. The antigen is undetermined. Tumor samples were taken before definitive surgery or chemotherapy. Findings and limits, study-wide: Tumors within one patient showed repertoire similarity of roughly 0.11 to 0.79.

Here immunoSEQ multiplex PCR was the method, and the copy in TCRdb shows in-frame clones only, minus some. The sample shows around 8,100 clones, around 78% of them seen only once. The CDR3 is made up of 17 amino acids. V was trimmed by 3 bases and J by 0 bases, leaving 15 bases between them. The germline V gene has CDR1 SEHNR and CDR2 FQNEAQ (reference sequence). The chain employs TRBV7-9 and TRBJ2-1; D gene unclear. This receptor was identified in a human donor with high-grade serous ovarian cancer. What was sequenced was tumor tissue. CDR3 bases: TGTGCCAGCAGCTTTCGACAACCTCGGACCTCCTACAATGAGCAGTTCTTC. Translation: CASSFRQPRTSYNEQFF. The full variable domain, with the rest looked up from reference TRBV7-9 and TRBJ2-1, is DTGVSQNPRHKITKRGQNVTFRCDPISEHNRLYWYRQTLGQGPEFLTYFQNEAQLEKSRLLSDRFSAERPKGSFSTLEIQRTEQGDSAMYLCASSFRQPRTSYNEQFFGPGTRLTVL.